One sample yielded the 10 T cell receptor beta chains listed below, sequenced in a study of human T cells and chemical hapten exposure. Time point given: patch test 1, 2 weeks after DPC sensitization. Treatment described: therapeutic diphenylcyclopropenone sensitization with weekly scalp DPC. TCRdb reprocessed the RACE reads via MiXCR and lists one record per CDR3 protein. The sample consists of about 49,000 distinct CDR3 sequences, about 9% of them appearing once. The sequences come from whole blood, collected in connection with sensitization to the hapten diphenylcyclopropenone (DPC). Receptors were obtained from a woman aged 45-65 years with alopecia areata. Some clones in this sample may be carry-over from other donors' samples.

This clonotype has a count of ten or more. V is TRBV6-5 and J is TRBJ2-2, with D possibly matching TRBD2 (6 bases). CDR3 length: 17 residues. Trimming took 2 bases from V and 4 from J, leaving 17 bases between them. Germline V gene sequence: CDR1 MNHEY, CDR2 SVGAGI. The CDR3 protein is CASSYRRESFATGELFF. The CDR3 DNA is TGTGCCAGCAGTTACCGTCGGGAGTCGTTTGCCACCGGGGAGCTGTTTTTT.

This clonotype occurred many times. The J gene is TRBJ1-1, the V gene TRBV30; TRBD1 might be the D (6 bases). Germline CDR1 and CDR2: GTSNPN and SVGIG (reference sequence). Trimming stripped 3 bases from V and 1 base from J, with 12 bases between. The CDR3 contains 14 residues. The CDR3 DNA sequence: TGTGCCTGGAGGCCCGGGACACCGAACACTGAAGCTTTCTTT. Its translation: CAWRPGTPNTEAFF.

The gene calls are TRBV6-2 or TRBV6-3 and TRBJ1-5, with D unresolved. CDR1 is MNHEY and CDR2 is SVGEGT in the germline V gene. The V gene lost 0 bases and the J gene lost 4 bases, with 4 bases spanning the gap. The CDR3 extends over 13 amino acids. CDR3 bases: TGTGCCAGCAGTTACTCGATGAATCAGCCCCAGCATTTT. Its translation: CASSYSMNQPQHF.

This clonotype was picked up many times. This chain uses TRBV6-5 with TRBJ1-1, with D hard to call. V lost 5 bases and J lost 0, with 10 bases in between. The CDR3 contains 14 residues. Germline-derived CDR1 and CDR2 are MNHEY and SVGAGI. CDR3 DNA: TGTGCCAGCAGTAAGCACCGACTGAACACTGAAGCTTTCTTT. This codes for CASSKHRLNTEAFF.

This clonotype came up many times. This sequence joins TRBV7-2 and TRBJ1-4, with a possible D match to TRBD1 (6 bases). The CDR3 contains 20 residues. The germline V gene encodes CDR1 SGHTA and CDR2 FQGNSA. The V end lost 4 bases, the J end lost 7 bases, and 31 bases lay between the germline ends. CDR3 coding DNA: TGTGCCAGCAGCTCAATCCTGCCGGGGGGCGACCTGTTCTTTCTTGAAAAACTGTTTTTT. Translation: CASSSILPGGDLFFLEKLFF.

This clonotype has a count of ten or more. The chain is built from TRBV7-9 and TRBJ2-7; 7 nucleotides line up with TRBD1. The CDR3 extends over 13 amino acids. Germline values: CDR1 SEHNR, CDR2 FQNEAQ (reference sequence). The trim removed 5 bases at V and 4 bases at J, leaving 5 bases unmatched. As DNA, the CDR3 is TGTGCCAGCAGCGCAAAGACAGGGTACGAGCAGTACTTC. It specifies CASSAKTGYEQYF.

Worth noting for this clonotype: This could be a read error, since a much larger clone is one nucleotide away. The chain couples TRBV6-5 to TRBJ1-5, with a tentative D call TRBD1 (6 bases). V lost 8 bases and J lost 9, with 20 bases in between. This CDR3 has 14 amino acids. CDR1 MNHEY and CDR2 SVGAGI come from the germline V gene. The CDR3 region has the DNA TGTGCCAGCCGCCAAGGGGGAGGGAGTCGGCCCCAGCATTTT. Residues: CASRQGGGSRPQHF.

A few counts support this clonotype. The chain employs TRBV27 and TRBJ2-1; D is perhaps TRBD2 (5 bases). Germline V gene sequence: CDR1 MNHEY, CDR2 SMNVEV (reference sequence). The CDR3 totals 13 residues. The V end lost 3 bases, the J end lost 8 bases, and 11 bases lay between the germline ends. The chain's CDR3 is CASSLLASDEQFF. In DNA form, the CDR3 reads TGTGCCAGCAGTTTGCTAGCTTCGGATGAGCAGTTCTTC.

This clonotype has a count of ten or more. As DNA, the CDR3 is TGTGCCAGCAGTTTGAGACCGACACTAGCCAAAAACATTCAGTACTTC. Its translation: CASSLRPTLAKNIQYF. The rearrangement links TRBV6-5 to TRBJ2-4, with D unresolved. Trimming stripped 4 bases from V and 0 bases from J, with 13 bases between. The germline V gene encodes CDR1 MNHEY and CDR2 SVGAGI. This CDR3 is built from 16 residues.

The table lists this clonotype with many counts. V and J are TRBV7-6 and TRBJ2-1; a weak D match, TRBD2 (5 bases). The germline gives CDR1 SGHVS, CDR2 FNYEAQ. The CDR3 is 13 amino acids. V lost 3 bases, J lost 8 bases, and 11 bases lay in between. The CDR3 bases are TGTGCCAGCAGCTTGGAGGCGTGGCATGAGCAGTTCTTC. Protein: CASSLEAWHEQFF.